This T cell receptor beta chain was documented in a study of identical twins (TCRdb year 2016). For the study in its entirety: To test whether fetal clonotypes persist, the study used deep sequencing on TCR alpha and beta repertoires from monozygotic twins, unrelated adults of various ages, and cord blood. To rule out contamination, replicate twin experiments were performed at different times with different library preparation protocols. The study at large found these results: Abundant cord blood beta clonotypes had fewer insertions, young adult naive repertoires showed a similar but weaker trend, and memory repertoires showed no such trend. The excess sharing between twins in beta out-of-frame sequences was weaker because fewer shared sequences reduced the signal-to-noise ratio. Because the same donors could not be followed over many years, the conclusions depended on cross-sectional statistical analysis. Invariant T cells such as MAIT and iNKT could partly confound zero-insertion analyses, though diverse VJ usage argued against this for most clonotypes. Compared with coincidental sharing between unrelated individuals, out-of-frame TCR alpha sequences shared between twins showed an excess of sequences with low generation probability. Out-of-frame TCR alpha sharing in monozygotic twins was systematically underestimated by recombination models, whereas sharing between unrelated individuals was in agreement with the recombination models.

The CDR3 spans 18 residues, from the cysteine through the phenylalanine. The kept DNA is CDR3 alone, 54 bases in frame from the first base. V was cut back by 3 bases and J by 6 bases, leaving a gap of 24 bases between them. CDR1 and CDR2 are drawn from the germline V gene: MNHGY, SAAAGT. This clonotype was seen more than once but under ten times. Its specific antigen is unknown. No quality values exist for individual bases; no much larger clone is one base distant. Library preparation was by 5' RACE. TCRdb records Illumina HiSeq 2000 as the sequencer. A universal primer binding site was added through template switching, and the final cDNA carried a unique molecular identifier so that TCR cDNA molecules could be counted accurately. Specific primers in the conserved constant-segment region were used to synthesize first-strand cDNA for TCR alpha and beta chains. To control for contamination, each cDNA library was double barcoded with a SMART-Mk sample barcode plus Illumina barcodes. TruSeq adapter sequences, together with Illumina sample barcodes, were added in two successive PCR steps. The Illumina HiSeq platform was used with custom primers to sequence TCR alpha and beta cDNA libraries. In the original analysis: Raw reads were processed with MiGEC to extract unique molecular identifiers, and MiXCR was used to determine CDR3 positions. Recombination models were inferred per individual with the repgenHMM and IGoR tools using an EM algorithm. Shared clonotype analysis was performed with the tcR package in R, normalizing sharing by the product of cloneset sizes. To study raw recombination free of thymic and clonal selection effects, out-of-frame nonproductive sequences were analyzed. Through fastp at Q25 and MiXCR, TCRdb rebuilt clones from the public reads, retaining in-frame beta chains. For every CDR3 protein sequence, its rows merge into one entry that carries the most common genes and DNA. None of the V and J calls come from the authors' own analysis; TCRdb made them. Counted in this sample were 400,000 to 550,000 distinct CDR3 sequences; about 13% of them appeared once. The top ten constitute about 1% of the sample.

Every donor in the study was a healthy Caucasian. Three pairs of female monozygotic twins, all aged about 18 to 29 years, made up the twin cohort. CD4+ and CD8+ T cell populations were isolated with positive isolation kits from Invitrogen. The data also belong to a second study, concerning yellow fever vaccine responses in identical twins. Per the second study: The T cell response to vaccination in identical twins was reported by the authors to appear partly convergent and partly personalized. The study precisely tracked vaccine-responding T cell clones in identical twins.

The receptor chain draws on TRBV6-8 and TRBJ2-1; a tentative D match to TRBD1 spans 6 bases. The sample comprised CD4+ T cells sorted from blood. The clonotype comes from a woman aged 18-29 years in good health. The CDR3: CASSYYLGAVKGSNEQFF. The DNA sequence follows: TGTGCCAGCAGTTATTATTTGGGGGCAGTTAAAGGTTCCAATGAGCAGTTCTTC.